The 16 T cell receptor beta chains given below trace back to one sample, sequenced in a study of spatial heterogeneity in lung cancer. Indicated time point: sample taken at primary tumor resection. The sequenced material consisted of unsorted whole RNA from tumor, nontumor lung or frozen PBMC. One entry per CDR3 protein results from TCRdb running MiXCR on the 5' RACE reads. This table has 28,000 or so distinct CDR3 sequences, 9.5% to 15% appearing once. The sample was PBMCs, taken at surgery. The receptors stem from a female donor with early-stage non-small cell lung cancer.

This clonotype appeared many times. This chain joins TRBV2 and TRBJ1-4; D gene unclear. Trimming cost V 2 bases and J 6 bases, with 1 base left between them. Germline CDR1 and CDR2: SNHLY and FYNNEI. This CDR3 contains 11 residues. Here the CDR3 reads CASSEYEKLFF. CDR3 coding DNA: TGTGCCAGCAGTGAATATGAAAAACTGTTTTTT. The complete variable domain, with remaining parts taken from reference TRBV2 and TRBJ1-4, reads EPEVTQTPSHQVTQMGQEVILRCVPISNHLYFYWYRQILGQKVEFLVSFYNNEISEKSEIFDDQFSVERPDGSNFTLKIRSTKLEDSAMYFCASSEYEKLFFGSGTQLSVL.

In its sample, this clonotype was seen many times. This chain links TRBV5-4 with TRBJ2-7, with 11 bases aligning to TRBD2. The V gene's germline CDR1 is SGHNT and CDR2 YYREEE (reference sequence). The length of the CDR3 is 16 residues. Unmatched junction bases numbered 7, after V lost 1 base and J lost 4 bases. CDR3: CASSLTSGRSPYEQYF. The CDR3 DNA reads as TGTGCCAGCAGCTTGACTAGCGGGAGATCCCCATACGAGCAGTACTTC.

This clonotype was counted many times. The V and J genes are TRBV2 and TRBJ2-7; maybe TRBD2 (6 bases). The CDR3 spans 14 residues. Trimming shortened V by 3 bases and J by 5 bases, and 14 bases separated the two germline ends. Germline-derived CDR1 and CDR2 are SNHLY and FYNNEI. Here the CDR3 DNA reads TGTGCCAGCAGTGAGATGGGGGGTAGAGACGAGCAGTACTTC. It is translated as CASSEMGGRDEQYF.

This clonotype was found many times. This chain connects TRBV3-1 to TRBJ2-2; TRBD2 might be the D (6 bases). V was cut by 0 bases and J by 6 bases, with 14 bases left in between. CDR1 LGHDT and CDR2 YNNKEL come from the germline V gene (reference sequence). The CDR3 loop spans 16 amino acids. Here the CDR3 DNA reads TGTGCCAGCAGCCAAGATTGGGCGGGGAGCGCCGGGGAGCTGTTTTTT. Encoded protein: CASSQDWAGSAGELFF.

This chain links TRBV6-5 with TRBJ2-7; possibly TRBD1 for D (5 bases). V was clipped by 3 bases and J by 2 bases, with 14 bases between them. Germline CDR1 and CDR2: MNHEY and SVGAGI. The CDR3 totals 15 residues. The CDR3 DNA reads TGTGCCAGCAGTTATGTCACAGGTCCTACCTACGAGCAGTACTTC. It codes for CASSYVTGPTYEQYF.

By sample fraction, this clonotype is medium-sized. This CDR3 reads CASRVAGGLTDTQYF. CDR3 in DNA: TGTGCCAGCAGGGTAGCGGGGGGGTTGACAGATACGCAGTATTTT. V and J are TRBV6-5 and TRBJ2-3, with TRBD2 identical over 11 bases. Germline-derived CDR1 and CDR2 are MNHEY and SVGAGI. The CDR3 runs 15 residues. With V trimmed by 6 bases and J by 3 bases, 5 bases remained unmatched.

This clonotype has a count of ten or more. CDR3 nucleotides: TGTGCCACTTCCCGGGGGTCCAATCAGCCCCAGCATTTT. Translated: CATSRGSNQPQHF. The chain has TRBV10-3 and TRBJ1-5, with D tentatively TRBD1 (5 bases). The CDR3 runs to 13 residues. The V end was cut by 10 bases, the J end by 3 bases, with 13 bases between. The germline V gene has CDR1 ENHRY and CDR2 SYGVKD.

This clonotype was detected many times. The rearrangement joins TRBV19 to TRBJ2-7; tentative D call: TRBD2 (5 bases). In germline, CDR1 is LNHDA, CDR2 SQIVND (reference sequence). CDR3 length: 14 amino acids. V lost 6 bases, J lost 1 base, and 13 bases lay in between. CDR3 coding DNA: TGTGCCAGTAGCGCGACAACGGGATCCTACGAGCAGTACTTC. This translates into CASSATTGSYEQYF.

This clonotype was recorded at least ten times. CDR3 in amino acids: CAILNPGYGYTF. The CDR3 DNA reads TGTGCCATCCTCAATCCCGGCTATGGCTACACCTTC. The genes are TRBV3-1 and TRBJ1-2; no definite D call. Germline V gives CDR1 LGHDT, CDR2 YNNKEL (reference sequence). V lost 10 bases to trimming and J lost 4 bases, with 13 bases between them. This CDR3 has 12 amino acids.

This clonotype was counted only a few times. The CDR3 DNA sequence: TGTGCCAGCAGTTTATCCGGGAAAGAGACCCAGTACTTC. Translated: CASSLSGKETQYF. V usage is TRBV12-3 or TRBV12-4 and J usage is TRBJ2-5; tentative D call: TRBD2 (5 bases). The CDR3 loop spans 13 amino acids. V was pared by 2 bases and J by 3 bases, with 7 bases between.

The sample holds many counts of this clonotype. V usage is TRBV29-1 and J usage is TRBJ2-1; D remains ambiguous. Trimming stripped 8 bases from V and 4 bases from J, with 15 bases between. The CDR3 runs to 13 residues. Germline assignment: CDR1 SQVTM and CDR2 ANQGSEA. This CDR3 reads CSIRRYIYNEQFF. The DNA of the CDR3 is TGCAGCATCCGACGGTATATTTACAATGAGCAGTTCTTC.

In its sample, this clonotype was seen many times. The V and J genes are TRBV6-2 or TRBV6-3 and TRBJ1-1, with D possibly being TRBD1 (6 bases). The CDR3 covers 14 residues. Trimming left V 5 bases short and J 1 base short, with 11 bases between. The germline V gene encodes CDR1 MNHEY and CDR2 SVGEGT. For the CDR3, the DNA is TGTGCCAGCAGTCGGGGGCGTGGGAACACTGAAGCTTTCTTT. Protein sequence: CASSRGRGNTEAFF.

The sample holds many counts of this clonotype. This chain connects TRBV5-1 to TRBJ2-7; TRBD2 matches 12 bases. The V gene end was trimmed by 4 bases and the J gene end by 5 bases; junction bases not matched to a gene: 7. CDR3 size: 15 residues. Looked up from germline, CDR1 is SGHRS and CDR2 is YFSETQ. The CDR3, as DNA: TGCGCCAGCAGCCCAAGACTAGCGGGAGATCACGAGCAGTACTTC. Translated, it gives CASSPRLAGDHEQYF.

The sample holds many counts of this clonotype. The chain couples TRBV12-3 or TRBV12-4 to TRBJ1-3, with a weak D call TRBD1 (5 bases). The V end was cut by 7 bases, the J end by 7 bases, with 11 bases between. This CDR3 spans 12 amino acids. Here the CDR3 DNA reads TGTGCCAGCATCGTAGGGGTGAACACCATATATTTT. Encoded protein: CASIVGVNTIYF.

This clonotype was detected many times. The gene calls are TRBV27 and TRBJ1-5, with D possibly TRBD1 on 6 matching bases. Germline CDR1 and CDR2: MNHEY and SMNVEV (reference sequence). Deletions cut 2 bases from V and 5 bases from J, with 10 bases between. The CDR3 has 14 residues. The CDR3 DNA reads as TGTGCCAGCAGTTTAAGGACAGCCGATCAGCCCCAGCATTTT. It codes for CASSLRTADQPQHF.

This clonotype was detected many times. The rearrangement links TRBV7-2 to TRBJ1-1, with D tentatively TRBD1 (6 bases). V dropped 4 bases and J dropped 7 bases, with 16 bases sitting between them. This CDR3 region has 14 residues. Germline assignment: CDR1 SGHTA and CDR2 FQGNSA. The CDR3 bases are TGTGCCAGCAGCTCCTCAGGAGGGGGACTTGAAGCTTTCTTT. Amino acid sequence: CASSSSGGGLEAFF. Using reference TRBV7-2 and TRBJ1-1 for the parts outside the CDR3, the full variable domain is GAGVSQSPSNKVTEKGKDVELRCDPISGHTALYWYRQSLGQGLEFLIYFQGNSAPDKSGLPSDRFSAERTGGSVSTLTIQRTQQEDSAVYLCASSSSGGGLEAFFGQGTRLTVV.